A selection of T cell receptor beta chains follows, all from one sample in a study of human T cells and chemical hapten exposure. TCRdb reprocessed the RACE reads via MiXCR and lists one record per CDR3 protein. The repertoire holds 55,000 to 85,000 distinct CDR3 sequences, with around 9.8% as singletons. The source was whole blood, collected in connection with sensitization to the hapten diphenylcyclopropenone (DPC). The origin of the receptors is a woman aged 35 to 49 with alopecia areata. Some clones in this sample may be carry-over from other donors' samples. Both conserved end residues are part of each CDR3. The D gene is left open where the match is weak. Where a row states a size, it is once, few, many or the class of an expanded clone; other rows omit it.

TRBD2	.	TRBV6-5	TRBJ2-1	CASSTTGGGWDEQFF	TGTGCCAGCAGTACCACCGGGGGGGGCTGGGATGAGCAGTTCTTC
.	many	TRBV12-3/TRBV12-4	TRBJ1-1	CASRNQENTEAFF	TGTGCCAGCAGGAATCAGGAGAACACTGAAGCTTTCTTT
.	once	TRBV7-8	TRBJ2-5	CASSFTLQETQYF	TGTGCCAGCAGCTTCACTTTGCAAGAGACCCAGTACTTC
TRBD1	.	TRBV7-2	TRBJ2-1	CAGSLVTGQIYNEQFF	TGTGCCGGCAGCTTAGTTACGGGACAGATATACAATGAGCAGTTCTTC
.	.	TRBV10-3	TRBJ2-7	CAIRPGRGGIYEQYF	TGTGCCATCAGGCCGGGGCGTGGTGGGATTTACGAGCAGTACTTC
TRBD2	.	TRBV7-8	TRBJ2-1	CASNLASGGPLYNEQFF	TGTGCCAGCAACCTAGCTAGCGGGGGTCCACTATACAATGAGCAGTTCTTC
.	many	TRBV9	TRBJ2-5	CASSVATGSKETQYF	TGTGCCAGCAGCGTAGCTACGGGGTCAAAAGAGACCCAGTACTTC
TRBD1	many	TRBV12-3/TRBV12-4	TRBJ2-7	CASSLAGDSSYEQYF	TGTGCCAGCAGCCTAGCCGGGGACAGCTCCTACGAGCAGTACTTC
.	few	TRBV24-1	TRBJ1-1	CATSDVGGHLDTEAFF	TGTGCCACCAGTGATGTGGGGGGGCACCTGGACACTGAAGCTTTCTTT
.	few	TRBV20-1	TRBJ1-1	CSASQGQHTEDFF	TGCAGTGCGAGCCAGGGCCAGCACACTGAAGATTTCTTT
.	.	TRBV12-3/TRBV12-4	TRBJ1-5	CASSSPGGWQPQHF	TGTGCCAGCAGTTCGCCCGGGGGCTGGCAGCCCCAGCATTTT
.	many	TRBV29-1	TRBJ1-2	CSANSGGYTF	TGCAGCGCCAACTCGGGGGGCTACACCTTC
.	.	TRBV11-3	TRBJ2-1	CASSFGTSFEQFF	TGTGCCAGCAGCTTCGGAACTAGCTTCGAGCAGTTCTTC
.	many	TRBV6-2/TRBV6-3	TRBJ1-4	CAIFIRPKGKLFF	TGTGCCATCTTTATACGTCCTAAAGGAAAACTGTTTTTT
.	many	TRBV12-3/TRBV12-4	TRBJ2-1	CASSLRRGAHNEQFF	TGTGCCAGCAGCCTTCGACGGGGGGCTCACAATGAGCAGTTCTTC
.	medium-sized	TRBV6-6	TRBJ1-2	CASTMGNYGYTF	TGTGCCAGCACAATGGGGAACTATGGCTACACCTTC
.	few	TRBV6-6	TRBJ1-1	CASSSGTLEAFF	TGTGCCAGCAGCTCCGGGACCCTGGAAGCTTTCTTT
.	.	TRBV2	TRBJ2-4	CASSGWHQIAKNIQYF	TGTGCCAGCAGTGGTTGGCACCAAATAGCCAAAAACATTCAGTACTTC
.	few	TRBV7-2	TRBJ2-5	CASSYRETQYF	TGTGCCAGCAGCTACCGAGAGACCCAGTACTTC
.	many	TRBV18	TRBJ1-1	CASSPPGNTEAFF	TGTGCCAGCTCACCCCCCGGCAACACTGAAGCTTTCTTT
.	few	TRBV6-2/TRBV6-3	TRBJ1-5	CASSARGGGFDRFNQPQHF	TGTGCCAGCAGTGCCCGGGGGGGTGGATTCGACCGCTTCAATCAGCCCCAGCATTTT
TRBD1	many	TRBV7-8	TRBJ2-1	CASSSPHPGTGGASSYNEQFF	TGTGCCAGCAGCTCACCTCACCCCGGGACAGGGGGCGCCAGCTCCTACAATGAGCAGTTCTTC
.	few	TRBV29-1	TRBJ1-1	CSVESTWNTEAFF	TGCAGCGTTGAAAGCACCTGGAACACTGAAGCTTTCTTT
.	few	TRBV6-5	TRBJ1-1	CASSYTDLNTEAFF	TGTGCCAGCAGTTACACAGACTTGAACACTGAAGCTTTCTTT
.	.	TRBV7-9	TRBJ2-3	CASRSSGISRTDTQYF	TGTGCCAGCAGGTCTTCGGGAATCTCTCGCACAGATACGCAGTATTTT
.	many	TRBV6-4	TRBJ1-5	CASRYDQPQHF	TGTGCCAGCAGGTACGATCAGCCCCAGCATTTT
.	many	TRBV15	TRBJ1-5	CATSRGVSNQPQHF	TGTGCCACCAGCAGAGGAGTTAGCAATCAGCCCCAGCATTTT
.	few	TRBV3-1	TRBJ1-4	CASSLRATNEKLFF	TGTGCCAGCAGCCTCAGGGCAACTAATGAAAAACTGTTTTTT
.	.	TRBV6-6	TRBJ1-2	CASSSGGGYGYTF	TGTGCCAGCAGTTCTGGGGGGGGCTATGGCTACACCTTC
.	many	TRBV20-1	TRBJ2-7	CSARDMIGRASSYEQYF	TGCAGTGCTAGAGATATGATAGGGCGGGCCAGCTCCTACGAGCAGTACTTC
TRBD1	many	TRBV5-1	TRBJ2-1	CASSWTTGVGNEQFF	TGCGCCAGCAGCTGGACGACAGGGGTCGGGAATGAGCAGTTCTTC
.	few	TRBV6-2/TRBV6-3	TRBJ2-5	CASSYGAEGRRETQYF	TGTGCCAGCAGTTACGGGGCTGAGGGGAGGCGAGAGACCCAGTACTTC
.	.	TRBV4-2	TRBJ2-7	CASSQGQGSDSEQYF	TGTGCCAGCAGCCAAGGTCAGGGATCAGATAGCGAGCAGTACTTC
.	.	TRBV6-2/TRBV6-3	TRBJ2-6	CASSHFGANVLTF	TGTGCCAGCAGCCACTTCGGGGCCAACGTCCTGACTTTC
.	.	TRBV6-2/TRBV6-3	TRBJ1-2	CASSLTRRVGGYTF	TGTGCCAGCAGCCTCACCCGCAGGGTAGGAGGCTACACCTTC
.	many	TRBV18	TRBJ2-3	CASSPPSDTQYF	TGTGCCAGCTCACCACCGTCAGATACGCAGTATTTT
.	many	TRBV6-6	TRBJ1-5	CASSSNNQPQHF	TGTGCCAGCAGTTCAAACAATCAGCCCCAGCATTTT
.	few	TRBV19	TRBJ1-2	CASSIMINYGYTF	TGTGCCAGTAGTATAATGATAAACTATGGCTACACCTTC
.	many	TRBV7-6	TRBJ2-3	CASSPAGGSRTDTQYF	TGTGCCAGCAGCCCGGCAGGGGGGAGCCGCACAGATACGCAGTATTTT